This entry lists 6 T cell receptor beta chains sequenced from one sample in a study of cytomegalovirus exposure and HLA in healthy donors. Sequenced by immunoSEQ multiplex PCR; TCRdb stores in-frame clones only, minus some. Of some 120,000 clones detected, around nine tenths appear once; the ten largest clones hold about 1.5%. The specimen was PBMCs. Source of these receptors: a man aged 25 to 45 in good health and CMV-seronegative.

This chain uses TRBV18 with TRBJ2-5, with 7 bases identical to TRBD1. Germline assignment: CDR1 KGHSH and CDR2 LQKENI. The CDR3 is made up of 14 amino acids. Germline trimming cut 2 bases from V and 4 bases from J; bases unmatched to any gene: 4. DNA of the CDR3: TGTGCCAGCTCACCAAGACAGGGCCCAGAGACCCAGTACTTC. Translation: CASSPRQGPETQYF. Looking up the rest from reference TRBV18 and TRBJ2-5 gives the full variable domain: NAGVMQNPRHLVRRRGQEARLRCSPMKGHSHVYWYRQLPEEGLKFMVYLQKENIIDESGMPKERFSAEFPKEGPSILRIQQVVRGDSAAYFCASSPRQGPETQYFGPGTRLLVL.

The chain recombines TRBV10-3 with TRBJ2-7; 7 bases line up with TRBD2. There are 13 residues in the CDR3. The junction had 4 bases not matched to a gene; V was cut back by 4 bases and J by 4 bases. Germline assignment: CDR1 ENHRY and CDR2 SYGVKD. The CDR3: CAISGGGRYEQYF. Here the CDR3 DNA reads TGTGCCATCAGTGGGGGGGGAAGATACGAGCAGTACTTC.

The rearrangement uses TRBV7-2 and TRBJ2-1; unclear D gene. Trimming cost V 2 bases and J 5 bases, with 7 bases left between them. CDR1 is SGHTA and CDR2 is FQGNSA in the germline V gene. The CDR3 is 13 amino acids. CDR3: CASSLHRDNEQFF. Written as DNA, the CDR3 is TGTGCCAGCAGCTTACACCGGGACAATGAGCAGTTCTTC.

The rearrangement uses TRBV25-1 and TRBJ2-7; 7 bases match TRBD2. V lost 1 base and J lost 5; bases outside the gene matches: 14. The CDR3 consists of 17 residues. Germline assignment: CDR1 MGHDK and CDR2 SYGVNS. The CDR3 is CASSELEWSGGSDEQYF. The CDR3 bases are TGTGCCAGCAGTGAATTGGAATGGTCCGGGGGGTCGGACGAGCAGTACTTC.

The gene calls are TRBV4-3 and TRBJ1-2; tentative D call: TRBD1 (5 bases). Germline V gives CDR1 LGHNA, CDR2 YSLEER. Between the trimmed V and J ends, which lost 0 bases and 7 bases, there was a span of 12 bases. The CDR3 runs to 14 residues. The CDR3 is CASSQDLQGGGYTF. The CDR3 bases are TGCGCCAGCAGCCAAGATTTGCAGGGAGGTGGCTACACCTTC.

The gene calls are TRBV10-1 and TRBJ2-1; maybe TRBD2 (7 bases). V was clipped by 3 bases and J by 0 bases, with 15 bases between them. Germline-derived CDR1 and CDR2 are WNHNN and SYGVQD (reference sequence). The CDR3 has 17 amino acids. Here the CDR3 reads CASSEGSGGVSYNEQFF. The CDR3 nucleotides are TGCGCCAGCAGTGAAGGCTCGGGGGGCGTCTCCTACAATGAGCAGTTCTTC.